This is a list of T cell receptor beta chains from one sample in a study of shared clonotypes between healthy human individuals. Sequencing used immunoSEQ multiplex PCR; TCRdb keeps in-frame clones, though not all of them. Among 400,000 to 600,000 clones, 70% to 80% were seen once, and the ten largest hold around 14%. Material for sequencing was PBMCs. The receptors were gathered from a woman aged 35 to 49 in good health. Some clones in this sample may be carry-over from other donors' samples. Both conserved end residues are part of each CDR3. Each record gives: CDR3 protein, CDR3 DNA, D gene, clone size, CDR3 length, J gene, V gene. The D gene is left open where the match is weak. A row's size may be missing; if present it is once, few, many or a size class.

CASSKPSGRAADTQYF TGTGCCAGCAGTAAACCGAGCGGGAGGGCGGCAGATACGCAGTATTTT TRBD2 . 16 TRBJ2-3 TRBV27
CAISEPRETNTEAFF TGTGCCATCAGTGAGCCCAGGGAGACGAACACTGAAGCTTTCTTT . . 15 TRBJ1-1 TRBV10-3
CASNAGGNIDTQYF TGTGCCAGCAACGCTGGGGGGAACATAGATACGCAGTATTTT . . 14 TRBJ2-3 TRBV7-9
CASGYLRTRTGEGNEQFF TGTGCTAGTGGTTACCTCAGGACACGGACAGGGGAGGGCAATGAGCAGTTCTTC TRBD1 . 18 TRBJ2-1 TRBV12-5
CASSLGLAGEGETQYF TGTGCCAGCAGCTTGGGGCTAGCGGGAGAGGGAGAGACCCAGTACTTC TRBD2 . 16 TRBJ2-5 TRBV5-4
CASSIPAGGETQYF TGTGCCAGCAGCATACCAGCGGGAGGGGAGACCCAGTACTTC TRBD2 . 14 TRBJ2-5 TRBV11-2
CASSPSGGTGYTF TGTGCCAGCAGCCCAAGTGGGGGAACGGGCTACACCTTC . few 13 TRBJ1-2 TRBV7-9
CASSLRRGGGTYEQYF TGTGCCAGCAGCTTAAGGCGGGGGGGCGGAACCTACGAGCAGTACTTC TRBD2 . 16 TRBJ2-7 TRBV7-9
CASSFRTSGMDEQYF TGTGCCAGCAGTTTTAGGACTAGCGGGATGGACGAGCAGTACTTC TRBD2 . 15 TRBJ2-7 TRBV27
CASSPPAGGNDPTNEKLFF TGTGCCAGCTCACCACCGGCTGGGGGCAACGACCCAACTAATGAAAAACTGTTTTTT . . 19 TRBJ1-4 TRBV18
CAISEAQGAGYEQYF TGTGCCATCAGTGAGGCCCAGGGGGCAGGCTACGAGCAGTACTTC TRBD1 . 15 TRBJ2-7 TRBV10-3
CASSSGTGPFYEQYF TGTGCCAGCAGTTCCGGGACAGGGCCCTTCTACGAGCAGTACTTC TRBD1 . 15 TRBJ2-7 TRBV28
CASSLPGQVGGAGYTF TGTGCCAGCAGTTTACCGGGACAGGTCGGCGGTGCTGGCTACACCTTC TRBD1 once 16 TRBJ1-2 TRBV28
CASSHSLAGGEEQYF TGTGCCAGCAGTCACAGCCTAGCGGGAGGGGAGGAGCAGTACTTC TRBD2 few 15 TRBJ2-7 TRBV28